The sequence of this TCR beta chain was determined in a study of cytomegalovirus exposure and HLA in healthy donors. Study results and limitations: Among immune exposure information, only CMV serostatus was available.

This clone was counted a single time. No antigen is known for it. The PCR used 60 Vbeta and 13 Jbeta primers. Generated by immunoSEQ multiplex PCR, the TCRdb table keeps only in-frame clones and is missing some. Of 100,000 to 150,000 clones listed, 80% are singletons. CDR3 length equals 15 residues. The V and J ends lost 5 bases and 5 bases, in that order; junction bases with no gene match: 7. CDR1 is SGHVS, CDR2 FQNEAQ, per germline. The sequenced material came from PBMCs. The TCR comes from a man between 25 and 39 years old in good health and CMV-seropositive. J is TRBJ1-4 and V is TRBV7-8; the match to TRBD1 covers 8 bases. Here the CDR3 reads CASSPGGAGNEKLFF. The CDR3 DNA follows: TGTGCCAGCAGCCCAGGGGGCGCGGGGAATGAAAAACTGTTTTTT.